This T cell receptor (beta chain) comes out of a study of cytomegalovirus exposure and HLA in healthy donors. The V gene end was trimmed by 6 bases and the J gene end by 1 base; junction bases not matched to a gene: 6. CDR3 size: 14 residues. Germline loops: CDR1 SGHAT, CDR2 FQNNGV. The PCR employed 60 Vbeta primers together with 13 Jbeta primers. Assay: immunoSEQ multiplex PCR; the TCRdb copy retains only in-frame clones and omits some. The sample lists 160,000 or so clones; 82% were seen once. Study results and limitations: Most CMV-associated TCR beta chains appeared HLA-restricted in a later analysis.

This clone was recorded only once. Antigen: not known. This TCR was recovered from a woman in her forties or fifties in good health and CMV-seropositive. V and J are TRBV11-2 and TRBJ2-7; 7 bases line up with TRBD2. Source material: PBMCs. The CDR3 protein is CASRTPSGSYEQYF. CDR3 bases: TGTGCCAGCAGAACTCCTAGCGGATCCTACGAGCAGTACTTC.